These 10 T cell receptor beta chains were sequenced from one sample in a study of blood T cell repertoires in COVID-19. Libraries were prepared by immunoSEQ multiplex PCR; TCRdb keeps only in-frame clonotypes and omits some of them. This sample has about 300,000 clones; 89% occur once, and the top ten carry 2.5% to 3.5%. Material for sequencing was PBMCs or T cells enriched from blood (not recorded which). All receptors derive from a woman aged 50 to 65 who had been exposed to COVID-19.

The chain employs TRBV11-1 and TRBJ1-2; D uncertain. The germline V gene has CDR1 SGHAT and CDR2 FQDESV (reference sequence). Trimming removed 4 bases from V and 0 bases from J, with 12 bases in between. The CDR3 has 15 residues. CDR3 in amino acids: CASSSSTRANYGYTF. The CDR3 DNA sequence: TGTGCCAGCAGCTCCTCTACACGGGCTAACTATGGCTACACCTTC.

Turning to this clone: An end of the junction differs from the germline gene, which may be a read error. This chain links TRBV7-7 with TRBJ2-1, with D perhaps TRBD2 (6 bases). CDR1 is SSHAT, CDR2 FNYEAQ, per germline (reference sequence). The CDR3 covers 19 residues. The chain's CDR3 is CASSSRGVGAGPGKNEQFF. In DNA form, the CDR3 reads TGTGCTAGCAGCTCAAGAGGAGTCGGAGCGGGCCCGGGCAAAAATGAGCAGTTCTTC.

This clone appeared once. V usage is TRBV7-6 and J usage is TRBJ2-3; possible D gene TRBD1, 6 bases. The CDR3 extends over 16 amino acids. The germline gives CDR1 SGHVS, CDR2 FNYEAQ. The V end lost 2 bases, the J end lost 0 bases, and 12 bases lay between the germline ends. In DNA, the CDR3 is TGTGCCAGCAGCTTACGGACAGCAGCCAGCACAGATACGCAGTATTTT. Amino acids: CASSLRTAASTDTQYF.

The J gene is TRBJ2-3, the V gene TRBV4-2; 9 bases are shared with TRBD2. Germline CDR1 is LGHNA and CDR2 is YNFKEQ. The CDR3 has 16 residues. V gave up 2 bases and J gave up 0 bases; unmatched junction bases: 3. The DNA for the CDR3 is TGTGCCAGCAGCCAATTTAGCGGGGGTAGCACAGATACGCAGTATTTT. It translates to CASSQFSGGSTDTQYF.

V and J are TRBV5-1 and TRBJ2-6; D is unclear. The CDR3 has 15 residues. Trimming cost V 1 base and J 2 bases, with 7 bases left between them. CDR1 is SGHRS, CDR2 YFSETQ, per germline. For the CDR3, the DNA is TGCGCCAGCAGCTTGACAGTCACTGGGGCCAACGTCCTGACTTTC. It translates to CASSLTVTGANVLTF.

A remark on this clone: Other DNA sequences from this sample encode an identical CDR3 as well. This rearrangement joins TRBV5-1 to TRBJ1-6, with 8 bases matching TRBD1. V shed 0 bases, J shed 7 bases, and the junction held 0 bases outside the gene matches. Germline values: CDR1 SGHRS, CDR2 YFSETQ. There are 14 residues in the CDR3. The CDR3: CASSLGQGNSPLHF. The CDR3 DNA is TGCGCCAGCAGCTTGGGACAGGGGAATTCACCCCTCCACTTT.

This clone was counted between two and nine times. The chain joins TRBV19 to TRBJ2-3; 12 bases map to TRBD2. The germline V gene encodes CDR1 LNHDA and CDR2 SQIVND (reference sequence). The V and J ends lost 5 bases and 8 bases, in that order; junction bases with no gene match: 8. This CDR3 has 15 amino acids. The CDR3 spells CASSPSGGARGTQYF. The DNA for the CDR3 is TGTGCCAGTAGTCCTAGCGGGGGGGCCAGGGGTACGCAGTATTTT.

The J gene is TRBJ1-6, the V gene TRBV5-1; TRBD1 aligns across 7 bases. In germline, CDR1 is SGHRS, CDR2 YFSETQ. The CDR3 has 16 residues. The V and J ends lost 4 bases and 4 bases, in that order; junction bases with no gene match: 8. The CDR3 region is CASSLDTTGYNSPLHF. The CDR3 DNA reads TGCGCCAGCAGCCTTGATACGACAGGGTATAATTCACCCCTCCACTTT.

This CDR3 reads CASSTNGLAGGHEQYF. CDR3 coding DNA: TGCGCCAGCAGCACTAACGGACTAGCGGGGGGACATGAGCAGTACTTC. The genes are TRBV5-1 and TRBJ2-7, with TRBD2 matching over 14 bases. CDR1 SGHRS and CDR2 YFSETQ come from the germline V gene. The CDR3 runs 16 residues. V shed 4 bases, J shed 7 bases, and the junction held 10 bases outside the gene matches.

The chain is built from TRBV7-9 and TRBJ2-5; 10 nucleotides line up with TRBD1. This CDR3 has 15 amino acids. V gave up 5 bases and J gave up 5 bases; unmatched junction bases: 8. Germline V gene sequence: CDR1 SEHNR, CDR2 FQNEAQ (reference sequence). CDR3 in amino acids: CASSDRGRVSETQYF. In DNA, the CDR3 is TGTGCCAGCAGCGACAGGGGGCGCGTTTCGGAGACCCAGTACTTC.